This T cell receptor beta chain was identified in a study of OX40 agonist ivuxolimab in advanced cancers. Background on the study: Hepatocellular carcinoma, melanoma, renal cell or head and neck cancer affected the dose-escalation patients. Aged roughly 23 to 80 with a mean of approximately 57 years, they were more than 80% male.

Profiling relied on immunoSEQ multiplex PCR, and the TCRdb table lists in-frame clones only, not all of them. The sample carries some 63,000 clones, roughly 84% recorded once. With baseline, cycle 4 day 1, and cycle 7 day 1 as timepoints, blood was sampled. The CDR3 consists of 15 residues. The germline CDR1 and CDR2 sequences are MGHRA and YSYEKL. Germline trimming cut 4 bases from V and 7 bases from J; bases unmatched to any gene: 7. V is TRBV4-1 and J is TRBJ2-1, with 10 bases matching TRBD2. The sample here was CD4+ or CD8+ T cells sorted from blood, taken in a trial of the OX40 agonist ivuxolimab. This TCR came from an adult with an advanced solid tumor such as melanoma, head and neck, liver or kidney cancer. The DNA for the CDR3 is TGCGCCAGCAGCCTCCGGACTAGCGGCATTAATGAGCAGTTCTTC. Amino acid sequence: CASSLRTSGINEQFF.